The entry below gives a single TCR beta chain sequence along with its context. The entry originates in a study of OX40 agonist ivuxolimab in advanced cancers. Study-level information: Patients were dosed intravenously with ivuxolimab at 0.01 to 10 mg/kg every 2 weeks. Dose-escalation patients suffered from hepatocellular carcinoma, melanoma, renal cell or head and neck cancer.

The CDR3 is 19 residues long. The germline V gene has CDR1 LGHNA and CDR2 YNFKEQ. Trimming pared 3 bases from V and 0 bases from J, leaving 20 bases between. Prior autoimmune disease or systemic immunosuppression barred patients. Sequenced by immunoSEQ multiplex PCR; TCRdb stores in-frame clones only, minus some. This table holds some 45,000 clones, approximately 83% found once. Sample: CD4+ or CD8+ T cells sorted from blood, taken in a trial of the OX40 agonist ivuxolimab. The J gene is TRBJ1-4, the V gene TRBV4-2; D is uncertain. The TCR originated in an adult with an advanced solid tumor such as melanoma, head and neck, liver or kidney cancer. CDR3 amino acids: CASSQDGASSFATNEKLFF. The CDR3 DNA reads as TGTGCCAGCAGCCAGGACGGCGCGTCGTCTTTTGCAACTAATGAAAAACTGTTTTTT.